Listed here are 9 T cell receptor beta chains from one sample, sequenced in a study of CXCR3-negative and CXCR3-positive naive CD8 T cells. Overall study findings and caveats: Naive cells with CXCR3 showed TRB CDR3s that were more hydrophobic than those in CXCR3-negative naive cells.

Their antigens are not known. The study made its TRB cDNA libraries by 5' RACE, adding UMI labels. Using the 5' RACE reads, TCRdb records one entry per CDR3 protein without DNA. The sample table includes 60,000 to 65,000 distinct CDR3 sequences. Sequenced input: naive CXCR3+ CD8+ T cells from blood. Subset described: CD45RO-CCR7+CD27+CD95- naive CD8+ T cells expressing CXCR3 (TNR3+). The receptors were sampled from a human donor in good health. Some clones in this sample may be carry-over from other donors' samples.

V is TRBV28 and J is TRBJ2-6; as DNA is missing, the TRBD1 call by TCRdb cannot be tested. CDR1 and CDR2 (germline): MDHEN, SYDVKM. The CDR3 extends over 18 amino acids. CDR3 sequence reads: CASSLTQGTISGANVLTF.

The V call is TRBV28, the J call TRBJ2-5; TCRdb calls TRBD1, which cannot be checked without DNA. The V gene's germline CDR1 is MDHEN and CDR2 SYDVKM. The CDR3 is made up of 14 amino acids. CDR3 protein: CASSFEGVEETQYF. Complete variable domain (other parts from reference TRBV28 and TRBJ2-5): DVKVTQSSRYLVKRTGEKVFLECVQDMDHENMFWYRQDPGLGLRLIYFSYDVKMKEKGDIPEGYSVSREKKERFSLILESASTNQTSMYLCASSFEGVEETQYFGPGTRLLVL.

The CDR3 sequence is CASSQRASTNEKLFF. The chain is built from TRBV28 and TRBJ1-4. There are 15 residues in the CDR3. The V gene's germline CDR1 is MDHEN and CDR2 SYDVKM.

The chain has TRBV10-3 and TRBJ1-2; absent DNA, TCRdb's TRBD1 call cannot be checked. Per germline, CDR1 ENHRY and CDR2 SYGVKD. CDR3 length equals 17 residues. CDR3 region: CAISEPGTERINYGYTF.

The chain joins TRBV29-1 to TRBJ2-7; TCRdb's D gene call, TRBD1, goes unchecked for lack of DNA. From germline, CDR1 is SQVTM and CDR2 ANQGSEA. CDR3 length: 15 amino acids. CDR3 sequence: CSVEQAGGLVYEQYF.

V and J are TRBV20-1 and TRBJ2-5; TCRdb names TRBD1, which stays unverified in the absence of DNA. The CDR3 runs to 13 residues. Per the germline V gene, CDR1 is DFQATT and CDR2 is SNEGSKA (reference sequence). The CDR3 protein is CSARVPPGETQYF.

This clonotype counts as medium-sized by frequency. The chain is built from TRBV23-1 and TRBJ2-7; TCRdb's D gene call, TRBD1, goes unchecked for lack of DNA. TRBV23-1 is an ORF, and what it does is uncertain. The CDR3 is 13 residues long. The CDR3 region is CASTAGAIYEQYF.

The CDR3 protein is CASSYEGQHYEQYF. V gene TRBV6-2 or TRBV6-3 combines with J gene TRBJ2-7; TCRdb names TRBD1, which stays unverified in the absence of DNA. The CDR3 runs to 14 residues. Germline CDR1 MNHEY, CDR2 SVGEGT.

This chain links TRBV5-4 with TRBJ2-2; the TRBD2 assignment by TCRdb is unverifiable without DNA. The CDR3 consists of 17 residues. Looked up from germline, CDR1 is SGHNT and CDR2 is YYREEE (reference sequence). This chain's CDR3 is CASSFYPSGRFAGELFF.